These 7 T cell receptor beta chains came from one sample sequenced in a study of neurological immune-mediated disorders. TCRdb re-derived calls from the 5' RACE reads in MiXCR, one entry per CDR3 protein. Among under 60,000 distinct CDR3 sequences listed, about 15% were seen once. Input material: PBMCs. Receptors originate from a man between 60 and 75 years old in good health.

This chain joins TRBV24-1 and TRBJ2-1; 8 nucleotides agree with TRBD1. The CDR3 totals 16 residues. Germline loops: CDR1 KGHDR, CDR2 SFDVKD. Germline trimming cut 7 bases from V and 4 bases from J; bases unmatched to any gene: 11. The CDR3 DNA reads as TGTGCCACCAGCCAATCCGGGACAGGTTCGTACAATGAGCAGTTCTTC. It codes for CATSQSGTGSYNEQFF.

There are a few counts of this clonotype. V is TRBV12-3 or TRBV12-4 and J is TRBJ1-1; D gene ambiguous. Trimming removed 0 bases at V and 3 bases at J, with 11 bases between. This CDR3 is 15 amino acids long. The CDR3 sequence is CASSLALAPDTEAFF. The CDR3 coding sequence is TGTGCCAGCAGTTTAGCGCTGGCCCCGGACACTGAAGCTTTCTTT.

This clonotype was picked up many times. CDR3 residues: CASSFGQAVYGYTF. The CDR3 DNA follows: TGTGCCAGCAGTTTCGGACAGGCGGTCTATGGCTACACCTTC. The rearrangement joins TRBV6-5 to TRBJ1-2; 7 bases fit TRBD1. J gave up 4 bases and V 4 bases, and 6 bases lay outside the gene matches. Germline-derived CDR1 and CDR2 are MNHEY and SVGAGI. The CDR3 extends over 14 amino acids.

This clonotype was counted many times. The rearrangement uses TRBV7-3 and TRBJ2-1, with a tentative D call TRBD2 (6 bases). V was cut by 0 bases and J by 12 bases, with 12 bases left in between. Germline values: CDR1 SGHTA, CDR2 FQGTGA. The CDR3 sequence is 13 residues long. CDR3 coding DNA: TGTGCCAGCAGCTTAACGTACGATAGCGGGCAGTTCTTC. The encoded protein is CASSLTYDSGQFF.

This clonotype showed up many times. The chain is built from TRBV7-2 and TRBJ2-2; no clear D gene. The CDR3 consists of 13 residues. The V gene lost 4 bases and the J gene lost 0 bases, with 3 bases spanning the gap. Per the germline V gene, CDR1 is SGHTA and CDR2 is FQGNSA. The CDR3 DNA reads as TGTGCCAGCAGCTCCCCGAACACCGGGGAGCTGTTTTTT. Protein sequence: CASSSPNTGELFF.

This clonotype was counted at least ten times. This CDR3 is CASSLLTGVNEQFF. DNA for the CDR3: TGTGCCAGCAGCCTACTTACAGGGGTCAATGAGCAGTTCTTC. The rearrangement links TRBV28 to TRBJ2-1; 7 nucleotides align to TRBD1. CDR1 is MDHEN, CDR2 SYDVKM, per germline. V shed 6 bases, J shed 6 bases, and the junction held 8 bases outside the gene matches. The CDR3 has 14 amino acids.

This clonotype was recorded a few times. The chain links TRBV29-1 to TRBJ2-3, with 7 positions matching TRBD2. Germline V gene data show CDR1 as SQVTM and CDR2 as ANQGSEA. V lost 7 bases to trimming and J lost 1 base; unmatched junction nucleotides: 2. The CDR3 runs 12 residues. Here the CDR3 reads CSATSGTDTQYF. DNA of the CDR3: TGCAGCGCCACTAGCGGCACAGATACGCAGTATTTT.